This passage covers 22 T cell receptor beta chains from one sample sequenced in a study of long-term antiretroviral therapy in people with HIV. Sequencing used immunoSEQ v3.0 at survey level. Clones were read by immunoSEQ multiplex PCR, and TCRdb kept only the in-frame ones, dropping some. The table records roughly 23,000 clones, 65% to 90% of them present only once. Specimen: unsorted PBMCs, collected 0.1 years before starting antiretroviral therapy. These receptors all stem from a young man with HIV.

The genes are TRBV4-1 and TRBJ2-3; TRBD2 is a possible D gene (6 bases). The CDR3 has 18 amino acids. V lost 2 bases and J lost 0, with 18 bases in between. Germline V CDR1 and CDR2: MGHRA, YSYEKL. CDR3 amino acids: CASSQSPRREFSTDTQYF. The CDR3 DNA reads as TGCGCCAGCAGCCAATCCCCCCGCCGGGAGTTTAGCACAGATACGCAGTATTTT.

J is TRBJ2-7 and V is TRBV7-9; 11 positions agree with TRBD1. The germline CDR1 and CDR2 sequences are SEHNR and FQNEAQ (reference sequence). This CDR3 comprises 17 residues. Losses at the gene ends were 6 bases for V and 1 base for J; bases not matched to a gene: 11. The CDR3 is CASSSGTGGSSSYEQYF. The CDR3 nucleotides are TGTGCCAGCAGTTCCGGGACAGGGGGTTCTAGTTCCTACGAGCAGTACTTC.

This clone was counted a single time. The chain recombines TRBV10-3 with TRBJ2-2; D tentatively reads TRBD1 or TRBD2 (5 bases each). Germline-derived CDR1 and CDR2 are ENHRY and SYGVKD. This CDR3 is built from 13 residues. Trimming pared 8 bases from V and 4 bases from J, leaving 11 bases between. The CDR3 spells CAIGTGSTGELFF. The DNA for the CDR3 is TGTGCCATCGGGACCGGAAGCACCGGGGAGCTGTTTTTT.

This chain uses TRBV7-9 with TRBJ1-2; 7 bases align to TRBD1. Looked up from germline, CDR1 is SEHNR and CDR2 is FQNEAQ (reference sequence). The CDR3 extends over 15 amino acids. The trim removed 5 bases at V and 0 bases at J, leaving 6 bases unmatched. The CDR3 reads CASSAPGGANYGYTF. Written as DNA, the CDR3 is TGTGCCAGCAGCGCCCCAGGGGGGGCTAACTATGGCTACACCTTC. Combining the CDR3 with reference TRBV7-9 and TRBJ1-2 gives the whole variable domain DTGVSQNPRHKITKRGQNVTFRCDPISEHNRLYWYRQTLGQGPEFLTYFQNEAQLEKSRLLSDRFSAERPKGSFSTLEIQRTEQGDSAMYLCASSAPGGANYGYTFGSGTRLTVV.

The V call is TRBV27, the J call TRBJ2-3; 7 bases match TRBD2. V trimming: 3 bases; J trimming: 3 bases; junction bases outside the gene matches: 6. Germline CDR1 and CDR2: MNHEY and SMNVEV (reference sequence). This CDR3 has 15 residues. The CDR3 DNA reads TGTGCCAGCAGTTTCAAGCGGGGTCAGACAGATACGCAGTATTTT. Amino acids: CASSFKRGQTDTQYF.

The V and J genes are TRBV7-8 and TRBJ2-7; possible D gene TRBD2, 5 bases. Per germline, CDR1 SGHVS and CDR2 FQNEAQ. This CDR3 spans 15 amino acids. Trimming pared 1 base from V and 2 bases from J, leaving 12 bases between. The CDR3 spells CASSLGLRRAYEQYF. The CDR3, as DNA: TGTGCCAGCAGCTTAGGACTACGGAGAGCCTACGAGCAGTACTTC.

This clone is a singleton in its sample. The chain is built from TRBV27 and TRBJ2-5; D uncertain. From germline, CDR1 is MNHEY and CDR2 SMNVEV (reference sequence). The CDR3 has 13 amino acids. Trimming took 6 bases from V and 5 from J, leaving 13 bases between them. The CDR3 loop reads CASRGPTGETQYF. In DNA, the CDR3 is TGTGCCAGCAGGGGCCCAACTGGGGAGACCCAGTACTTC.

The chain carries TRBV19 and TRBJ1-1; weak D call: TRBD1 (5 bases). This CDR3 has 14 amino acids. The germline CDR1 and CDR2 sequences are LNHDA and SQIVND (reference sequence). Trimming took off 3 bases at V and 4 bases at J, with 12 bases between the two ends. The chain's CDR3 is CASSIGGLGTEAFF. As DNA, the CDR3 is TGTGCCAGTAGTATTGGGGGGTTAGGCACTGAAGCTTTCTTT.

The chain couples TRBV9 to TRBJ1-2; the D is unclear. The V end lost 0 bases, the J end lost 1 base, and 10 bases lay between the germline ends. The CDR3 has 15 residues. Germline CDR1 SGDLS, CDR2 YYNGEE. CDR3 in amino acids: CASSVVPELNYGYTF. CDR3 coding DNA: TGTGCCAGCAGCGTAGTTCCAGAACTTAACTATGGCTACACCTTC.

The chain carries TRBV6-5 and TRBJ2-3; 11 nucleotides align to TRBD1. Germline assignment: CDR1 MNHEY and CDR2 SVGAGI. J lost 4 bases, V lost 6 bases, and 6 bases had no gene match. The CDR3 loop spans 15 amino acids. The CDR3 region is CASRPGQGASDTQYF. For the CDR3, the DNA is TGTGCCAGCAGACCTGGACAGGGGGCCTCAGATACGCAGTATTTT.

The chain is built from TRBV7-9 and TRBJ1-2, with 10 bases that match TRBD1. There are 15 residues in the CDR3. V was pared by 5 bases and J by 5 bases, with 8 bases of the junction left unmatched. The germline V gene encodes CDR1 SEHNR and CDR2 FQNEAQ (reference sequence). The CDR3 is CASSLGTGAGYGYTF. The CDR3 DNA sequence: TGTGCCAGCAGCCTGGGGACAGGGGCAGGGTATGGCTACACCTTC.

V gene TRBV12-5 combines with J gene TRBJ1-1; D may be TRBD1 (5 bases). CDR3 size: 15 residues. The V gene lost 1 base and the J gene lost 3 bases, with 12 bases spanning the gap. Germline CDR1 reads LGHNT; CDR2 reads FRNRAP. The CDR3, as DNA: TGTGCTAGTGGTTTGGGAGACAGAGTTCACACTGAAGCTTTCTTT. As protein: CASGLGDRVHTEAFF.

As DNA, the CDR3 is TGCGCCAGCAGCTTGGGAGGTGGGGAGACCCAGTACTTC. Amino acid sequence: CASSLGGGETQYF. The chain carries TRBV5-1 and TRBJ2-5; D gene unclear. Looked up from germline, CDR1 is SGHRS and CDR2 is YFSETQ. CDR3 length equals 13 residues. V shed 0 bases and J shed 5 bases, with 8 bases lying between them.

CDR3 DNA sequence: TGTGCCAGCAGTTACCAGGGGGCCTCCTACGAGCAGTACTTC. This encodes CASSYQGASYEQYF. V gene TRBV6-6 combines with J gene TRBJ2-7; TRBD1 matches 8 bases. This CDR3 is built from 14 residues. Losses at the gene ends were 2 bases for V and 0 bases for J; bases not matched to a gene: 0. CDR1 is MNHNY and CDR2 is SVGAGI in the germline V gene (reference sequence).

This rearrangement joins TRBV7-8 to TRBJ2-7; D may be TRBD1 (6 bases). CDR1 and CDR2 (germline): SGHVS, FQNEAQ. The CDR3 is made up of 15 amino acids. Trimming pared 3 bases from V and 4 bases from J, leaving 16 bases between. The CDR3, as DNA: TGTGCCAGCAGCTTCGGCTGGACAGCGCCTTACGAGCAGTACTTC. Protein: CASSFGWTAPYEQYF. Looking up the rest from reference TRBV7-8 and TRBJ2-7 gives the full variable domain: GAGVSQSPRYKVAKRGQDVALRCDPISGHVSLFWYQQALGQGPEFLTYFQNEAQLDKSGLPSDRFFAERPEGSVSTLKIQRTQQEDSAVYLCASSFGWTAPYEQYFGPGTRLTVT.

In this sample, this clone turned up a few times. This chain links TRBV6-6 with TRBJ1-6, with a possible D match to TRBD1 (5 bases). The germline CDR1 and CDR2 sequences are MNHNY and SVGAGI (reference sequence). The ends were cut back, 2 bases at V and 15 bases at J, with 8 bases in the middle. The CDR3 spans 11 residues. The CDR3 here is CASSYDSLLHF. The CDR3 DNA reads TGTGCCAGCAGTTACGACAGTCTCCTCCACTTT.

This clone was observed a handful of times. CDR3 sequence (DNA): TGCGCCAGCTCGGGACTAGCTGACAATGAGCAGTTCTTC. Translation gives CASSGLADNEQFF. The chain has TRBV4-3 and TRBJ2-1; 9 bases are a match to TRBD2. CDR3 length equals 13 residues. The ends lost 8 bases at V and 5 bases at J; junction bases unmatched: 4. The V gene's germline CDR1 is LGHNA and CDR2 YSLEER.

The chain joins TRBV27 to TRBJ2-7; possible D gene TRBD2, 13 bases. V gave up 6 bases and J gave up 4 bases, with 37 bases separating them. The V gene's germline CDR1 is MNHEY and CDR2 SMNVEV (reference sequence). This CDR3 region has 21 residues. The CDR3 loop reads CASRGTGGPGLAGVSRYEQYF. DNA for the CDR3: TGTGCCAGCAGGGGGACAGGGGGCCCCGGACTAGCGGGAGTTTCACGGTACGAGCAGTACTTC.

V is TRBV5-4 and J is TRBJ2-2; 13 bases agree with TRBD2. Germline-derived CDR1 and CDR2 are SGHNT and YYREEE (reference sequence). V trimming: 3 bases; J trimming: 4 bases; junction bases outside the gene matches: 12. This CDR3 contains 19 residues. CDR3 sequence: CASSSQTSGGPTGTGELFF. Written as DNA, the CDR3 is TGTGCCAGCAGCTCGCAGACTAGCGGGGGGCCGACCGGCACCGGGGAGCTGTTTTTT.

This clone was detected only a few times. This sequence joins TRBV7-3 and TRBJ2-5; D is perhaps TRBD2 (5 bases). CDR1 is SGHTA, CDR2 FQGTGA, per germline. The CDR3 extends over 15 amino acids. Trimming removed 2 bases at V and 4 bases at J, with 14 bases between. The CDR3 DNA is TGTGCCAGCAGCTTAGGAACGGGCCGGGGAGAGACCCAGTACTTC. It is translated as CASSLGTGRGETQYF.

CDR3 nucleotide sequence: TGCAGCGTATCTCTAGCGGGAGGAAATAATGAGCAGTTCTTC. This encodes CSVSLAGGNNEQFF. The chain uses TRBV29-1 and TRBJ2-1; 11 positions match TRBD2. CDR1 SQVTM and CDR2 ANQGSEA come from the germline V gene. V dropped 6 bases and J dropped 7; count of bases not matched to a gene: 8. The CDR3 runs to 14 residues.

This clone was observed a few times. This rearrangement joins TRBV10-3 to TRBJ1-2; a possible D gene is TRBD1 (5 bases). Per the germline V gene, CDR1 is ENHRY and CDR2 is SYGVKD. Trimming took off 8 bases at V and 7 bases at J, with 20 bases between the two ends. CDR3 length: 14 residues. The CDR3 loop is CAIPGPRGEAGYTF. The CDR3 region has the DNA TGTGCCATCCCTGGGCCACGGGGCGAGGCTGGCTACACCTTC.